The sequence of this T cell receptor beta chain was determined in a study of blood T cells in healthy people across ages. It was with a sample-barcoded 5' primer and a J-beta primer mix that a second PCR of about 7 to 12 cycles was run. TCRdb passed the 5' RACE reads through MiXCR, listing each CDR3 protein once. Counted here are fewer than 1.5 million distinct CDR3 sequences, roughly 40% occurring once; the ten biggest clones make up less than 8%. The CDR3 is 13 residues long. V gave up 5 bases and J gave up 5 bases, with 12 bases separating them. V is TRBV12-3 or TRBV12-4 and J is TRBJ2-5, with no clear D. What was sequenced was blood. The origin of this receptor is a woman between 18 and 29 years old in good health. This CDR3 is CASSRKAGETQYF. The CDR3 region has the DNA TGTGCCAGCAGTAGGAAGGCCGGCGAGACCCAGTACTTC.